This T cell receptor (beta chain) was captured in a study of blood T cell repertoires in COVID-19 (dated by TCRdb to between 2020 and 2021). Background on the whole study: Collaborator samples came from the United States, Italy and Spain and covered acute and convalescent phases of COVID-19. The material from the prospective study consisted of cDNA or gDNA derived from T cells, B-cell-depleted T cells, or PBMCs. Deeply sampled blood TCRbeta repertoires from subjects exposed to, actively infected with, or recovered from COVID-19 were included in the dataset. The repertoires were released in a freely available public database meant as a resource for research on the immune response to SARS-CoV-2. The samples were drawn from two sources: the first 160 participants of the ongoing ImmuneRACE study, and 1,254 subjects contributed by 6 global collaborators. Nearly every sample came with metadata listing a de-identified subject ID, COVID-19 status, age in years and sex. Where available, HLA class I and class II types were obtained from metadata supplied by the sample provider rather than from assay-based typing. Study-wide findings and limitations: Clinical and demographic metadata were provided uncurated, with the amount varying by source and participant.

As for this clone: It has no known antigen specificity. Base qualities are not at hand, and no much larger clone is one base apart.

The immunoSEQ Assay, a bias-controlled multiplex PCR, was used to amplify TCRbeta CDR3 regions from genomic DNA. The original pipeline was this. Nucleated cell counts per sample were estimated from amplification of reference gene primers within the assay. Sequence reads were collapsed and filtered to measure the absolute abundance of every unique TCRbeta CDR3 rearrangement. For each sample, productive Simpson clonality was calculated as the square root of Simpson's diversity index over productive rearrangements. The immuneACCESS repertoire file appears here via TCRdb, limited to in-frame rearrangements. These files lack a portion of the clones; in checked studies, under half of the deficit traces to unresolved V genes, and the cause of the others is not known. That table gives V, J and clone size, and the DNA gave D and trimming. This sample is represented by about 120,000 clones; approximately 90% of them were singletons. About 1% of the sample comes from the top ten.

Collaborating institutions collected whole blood in K2EDTA tubes following their own protocols. For TCRbeta analysis, collaborators shipped samples in one of three forms: frozen whole blood, isolated PBMCs, or DNA extracted from either of those sample types. Ends trimmed: V by 3 bases, J by 4 bases; bases unmatched to a gene: 2. CDR1 and CDR2 are drawn from the germline V gene: MDHEN, SYDVKM. From the cysteine through the phenylalanine, the CDR3 covers 13 amino acids. CDR3 DNA is the only sequence kept; it has 39 bases, read in frame from the first base. The rearranged segments are TRBV28 and TRBJ1-2; TRBD1 fits 7 bases in the junction. The sequenced material came from peripheral blood. This TCR derives from a woman older than 75 with acute or convalescent COVID-19. At the DNA level, the sequence is TGTGCCAGCAGTTTGGACAGGACCTATGGCTACACCTTC. Its coded protein is CASSLDRTYGYTF.